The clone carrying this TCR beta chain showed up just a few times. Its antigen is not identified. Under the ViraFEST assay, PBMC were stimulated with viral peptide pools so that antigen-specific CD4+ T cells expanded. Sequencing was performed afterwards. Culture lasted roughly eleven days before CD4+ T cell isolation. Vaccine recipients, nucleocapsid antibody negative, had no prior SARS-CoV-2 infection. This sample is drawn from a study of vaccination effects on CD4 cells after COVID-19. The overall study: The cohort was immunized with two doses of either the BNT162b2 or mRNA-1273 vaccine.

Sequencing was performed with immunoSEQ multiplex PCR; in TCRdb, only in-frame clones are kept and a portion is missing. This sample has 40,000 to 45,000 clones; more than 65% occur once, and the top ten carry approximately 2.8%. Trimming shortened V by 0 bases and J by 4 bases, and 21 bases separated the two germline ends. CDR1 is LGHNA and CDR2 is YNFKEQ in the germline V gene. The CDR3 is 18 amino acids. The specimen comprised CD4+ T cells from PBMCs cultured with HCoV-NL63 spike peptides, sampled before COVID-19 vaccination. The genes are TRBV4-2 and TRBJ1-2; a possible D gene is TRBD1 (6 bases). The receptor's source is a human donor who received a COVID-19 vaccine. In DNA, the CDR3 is TGTGCCAGCAGCCAAGACAGTTCCCCAGGGGAGTGGGGCTATGGCTACACCTTC. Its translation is CASSQDSSPGEWGYGYTF.